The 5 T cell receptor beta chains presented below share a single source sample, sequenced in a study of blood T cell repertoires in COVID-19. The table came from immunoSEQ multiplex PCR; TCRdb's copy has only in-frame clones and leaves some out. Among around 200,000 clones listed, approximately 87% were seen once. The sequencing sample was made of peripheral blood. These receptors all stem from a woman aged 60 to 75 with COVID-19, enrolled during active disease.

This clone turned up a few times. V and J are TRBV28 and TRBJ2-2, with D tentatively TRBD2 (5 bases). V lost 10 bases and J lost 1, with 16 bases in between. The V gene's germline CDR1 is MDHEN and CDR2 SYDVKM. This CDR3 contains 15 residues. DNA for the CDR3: TGTGCCACTACGCGGGCCCCGGGGAACACCGGGGAGCTGTTTTTT. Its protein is CATTRAPGNTGELFF.

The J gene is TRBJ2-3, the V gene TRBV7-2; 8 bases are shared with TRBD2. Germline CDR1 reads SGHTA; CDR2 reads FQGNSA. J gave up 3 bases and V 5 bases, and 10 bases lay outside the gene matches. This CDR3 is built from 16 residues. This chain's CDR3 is CASSARGGRPTDTQYF. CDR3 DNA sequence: TGTGCCAGCAGCGCCCGGGGCGGGAGGCCAACAGATACGCAGTATTTT.

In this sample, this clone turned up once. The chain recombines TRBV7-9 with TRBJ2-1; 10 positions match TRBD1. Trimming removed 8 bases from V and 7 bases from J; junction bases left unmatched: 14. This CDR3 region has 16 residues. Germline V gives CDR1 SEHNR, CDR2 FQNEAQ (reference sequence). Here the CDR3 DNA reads TGTGCCAGCTACAACGACCGGGACAGGGGCAAAAATGAGCAGTTCTTC. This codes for CASYNDRDRGKNEQFF.

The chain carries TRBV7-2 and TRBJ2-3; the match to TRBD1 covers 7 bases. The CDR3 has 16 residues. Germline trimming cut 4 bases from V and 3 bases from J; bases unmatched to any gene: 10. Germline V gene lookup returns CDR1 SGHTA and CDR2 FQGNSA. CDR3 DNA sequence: TGTGCCAGCAGCTCCACGACAGGGATTGAGACAGATACGCAGTATTTT. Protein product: CASSSTTGIETDTQYF.

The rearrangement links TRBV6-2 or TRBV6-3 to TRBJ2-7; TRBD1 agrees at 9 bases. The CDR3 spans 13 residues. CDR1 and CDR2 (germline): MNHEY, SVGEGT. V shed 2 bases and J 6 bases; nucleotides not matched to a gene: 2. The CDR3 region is CASSYPGQGEQYF. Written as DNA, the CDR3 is TGTGCCAGCAGTTACCCGGGACAGGGCGAGCAGTACTTC.